This T cell receptor (beta chain) was sequenced for a study of siplizumab effects on memory and regulatory T cells. Study-wide findings and caveats: There was no confirmation of the suppressive function of proliferating Tregs from siplizumab cultures.

In regard to this clone: Its antigen is not identified.

It was 75,000 to 100,000 TCR templates that were assayed per sample. Measured with immunoSEQ multiplex PCR; TCRdb has only the in-frame clones, and not every one. The sample contains 95,000 to 130,000 clones, around 94% of which appear only once. Germline CDR1 MNHNY, CDR2 SVGAGI (reference sequence). The CDR3 covers 14 residues. V was shortened by 3 bases and J by 1 base, with 7 bases between the two germline ends. The V and J genes are TRBV6-6 and TRBJ1-5; D may be TRBD1 (5 bases). The sample comprised non-Treg CD4+ T cells sorted from blood. The sequence derives from a human donor in good health. Written as DNA, the CDR3 is TGTGCCAGCAGTTATTCAGGGAGCAATCAGCCCCAGCATTTT. Translated: CASSYSGSNQPQHF.